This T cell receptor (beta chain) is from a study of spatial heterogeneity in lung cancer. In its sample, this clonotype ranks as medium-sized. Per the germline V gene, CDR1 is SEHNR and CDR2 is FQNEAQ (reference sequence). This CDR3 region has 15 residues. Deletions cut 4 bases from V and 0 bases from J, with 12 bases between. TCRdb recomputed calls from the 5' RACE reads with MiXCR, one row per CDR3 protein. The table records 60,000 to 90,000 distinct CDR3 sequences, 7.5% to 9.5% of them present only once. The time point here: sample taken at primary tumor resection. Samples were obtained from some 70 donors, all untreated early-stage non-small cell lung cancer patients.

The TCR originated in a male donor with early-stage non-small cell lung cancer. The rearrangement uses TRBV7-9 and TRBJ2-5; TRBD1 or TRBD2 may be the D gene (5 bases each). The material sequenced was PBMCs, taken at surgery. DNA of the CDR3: TGTGCCAGCAGCTCCAGGGAGAGGGACCAAGAGACCCAGTACTTC. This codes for CASSSRERDQETQYF.